The TCR beta chain described here comes from a study of OX40 agonist ivuxolimab in advanced cancers. For the study at large: With a range of roughly 23 to 85, age averaged roughly 60 years, and around 83% were male. Study results and caveats: Patients with a partial response at 0.1-3.0 mg/kg had among the lowest clonal expansion. Fewer expanded clones were found on average in CD4+ than in CD8+ T cells. By week 6 at 0.1 to 3.0 mg/kg, blood CD4+ and CD8+ T cells had expanded clonally.

The CDR3 has 13 amino acids. V lost 6 bases, J lost 1 base, and 9 bases lay in between. From germline, CDR1 is SEHNR and CDR2 FQNEAQ (reference sequence). Measured with immunoSEQ multiplex PCR; TCRdb has only the in-frame clones, and not every one. This sample has some 48,000 clones, with 70% to 80% found just once. A note on this clone: Its antigen is unknown.

This clonotype originated in an adult with an advanced solid tumor such as melanoma, head and neck, liver or kidney cancer. V usage is TRBV7-9 and J usage is TRBJ1-1; no clear D. The sequencing here drew on CD4+ or CD8+ T cells sorted from blood, taken in a trial of the OX40 agonist ivuxolimab. The CDR3 loop is CASRPQRNTEAFF. CDR3 in DNA: TGTGCCAGCAGACCCCAGAGGAACACTGAAGCTTTCTTT. Full variable domain (remainder filled in from reference TRBV7-9 and TRBJ1-1): DTGVSQNPRHKITKRGQNVTFRCDPISEHNRLYWYRQTLGQGPEFLTYFQNEAQLEKSRLLSDRFSAERPKGSFSTLEIQRTEQGDSAMYLCASRPQRNTEAFFGQGTRLTVV.